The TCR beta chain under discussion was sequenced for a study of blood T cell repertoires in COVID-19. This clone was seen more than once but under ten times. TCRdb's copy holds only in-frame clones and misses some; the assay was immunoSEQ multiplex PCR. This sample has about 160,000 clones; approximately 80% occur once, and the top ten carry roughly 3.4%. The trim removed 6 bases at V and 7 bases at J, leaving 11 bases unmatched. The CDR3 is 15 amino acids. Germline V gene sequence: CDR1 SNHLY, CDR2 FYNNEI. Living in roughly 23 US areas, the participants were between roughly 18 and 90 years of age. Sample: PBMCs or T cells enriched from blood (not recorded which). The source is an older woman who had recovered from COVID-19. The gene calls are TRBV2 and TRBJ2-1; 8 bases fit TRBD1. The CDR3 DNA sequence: TGTGCCAGCAGCCAGAGACAGGGGTCTGTAAATGAGCAGTTCTTC. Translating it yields CASSQRQGSVNEQFF.